This entry lists 8 T cell receptor beta chains sequenced from one sample in a study of read filtering for tumor transcriptome and immune sequencing (dated by TCRdb to 2018 to 2021). TCRdb records Illumina HiSeq 4000 as the sequencer. Starting from roughly 370 ng RNA, TCR libraries were constructed with the Immunoverse kit using molecular barcoded adaptors that cover the alpha/delta and beta/gamma chains. TCRdb trimmed the raw reads at Q25, called clones with MiXCR and kept productive beta chains. Every CDR3 protein is listed once, alongside the most common genes and DNA of its rows. In all, the sample holds fewer than 150,000 distinct CDR3 sequences, and around 13% of those were seen once. The top ten hold about 11% of the sample. Sequenced sample: a population of CD138-negative cells sorted from bone marrow. The cell subset or site label corresponds to: bone marrow mononuclear cells depleted of CD138+ plasma/myeloma cells by negative magnetic selection. All receptors derive from a donor aged 40 or over with multiple myeloma.

This clonotype showed up many times. CDR3 bases: TGTGCCAGCAGCTACACGACTAGCGGGGTCACTCAGCAGTTCTTC. Translation gives CASSYTTSGVTQQFF. V gene TRBV11-2 combines with J gene TRBJ2-1, with 11 bases fitting TRBD2. The V gene's germline CDR1 is SGHAT and CDR2 FQNNGV. Losses at the gene ends were 4 bases for V and 11 bases for J; bases not matched to a gene: 10. This CDR3 contains 15 residues.

This clonotype showed up many times. The rearrangement links TRBV5-1 to TRBJ1-1, with D possibly matching TRBD1 (5 bases). The CDR3 length is 13 residues. V was cut by 5 bases and J by 6 bases, with 14 bases left in between. Germline V gene data show CDR1 as SGHRS and CDR2 as YFSETQ. The CDR3 DNA is TGCGCCAGCAGTAACTCCCAGGGTTCTGAAGCTTTCTTT. Its protein is CASSNSQGSEAFF.

This clonotype has a handful of counts. A clone one base away is much larger, so this may be a read error. The chain has TRBV6-2 or TRBV6-3 and TRBJ2-6; D possibly corresponds to TRBD2 (6 bases). CDR1 MNHEY and CDR2 SVGEGT come from the germline V gene. Trimming cost V 8 bases and J 2 bases, with 13 bases left between them. The CDR3 is 15 residues long. The CDR3 coding sequence is TGTGCCAGCCGGGACTCAGGGACTGGGGCCAACGTCCTGACTTTC. Its translation: CASRDSGTGANVLTF.

As regards this clonotype: A read error may explain this, as a much larger clone is one base away. The chain joins TRBV28 to TRBJ2-2, with 10 bases fitting TRBD2. Germline CDR1 MDHEN, CDR2 SYDVKM. The CDR3 is made up of 16 amino acids. This CDR3 reads CASSILAGAGYGELIF. Here the CDR3 DNA reads TGTGCCAGCAGTATCCTAGCGGGGGCTGGGTACGGGGAGCTGATTTTT.

Regarding this clonotype: At one boundary the junction diverges from the germline segment, which might be a read error. This rearrangement joins TRBV7-9 to TRBJ2-4; D gene ambiguous. From germline, CDR1 is SEHNR and CDR2 FQNEAQ (reference sequence). This CDR3 contains 14 residues. The chain's CDR3 is CASSSPLSKIIQYF. CDR3 bases: TGTGCCAGCAGCTCCCCCCTGTCCAAAATCATTCAGTACTTC.

This clonotype was seen ten or more times. The V and J genes are TRBV11-2 and TRBJ1-6; D unresolved. The V and J ends lost 7 bases and 0 bases respectively, with 13 bases between them. Germline assignment: CDR1 SGHAT and CDR2 FQNNGV. The CDR3 length is 16 residues. CDR3 sequence: CASTVSGDSYNSPLHF. CDR3 in DNA: TGTGCCAGCACCGTATCTGGCGACTCCTATAATTCACCCCTCCACTTT.

This clonotype was seen many times. The chain has TRBV20-1 and TRBJ2-5, with a possible D match to TRBD1 (6 bases). V was shortened by 5 bases and J by 5 bases, with 18 bases between the two germline ends. This CDR3 has 14 residues. Looked up from germline, CDR1 is DFQATT and CDR2 is SNEGSKA (reference sequence). CDR3 sequence (DNA): TGCAGTGCTCTTAAAAGGGGGTCACGGGAGACCCAGTACTTC. It encodes CSALKRGSRETQYF.

This clonotype was seen at least ten times. This chain connects TRBV18 to TRBJ2-7, with TRBD2 as a possible D gene (6 bases). The CDR3 contains 15 residues. Trimming pared 2 bases from V and 2 bases from J, leaving 13 bases between. Germline CDR1 and CDR2: KGHSH and LQKENI. The CDR3 region has the DNA TGTGCCAGCTCACCATTGCGGGACCCGCCCTACGAGCAGTACTTC. Translating gives CASSPLRDPPYEQYF.